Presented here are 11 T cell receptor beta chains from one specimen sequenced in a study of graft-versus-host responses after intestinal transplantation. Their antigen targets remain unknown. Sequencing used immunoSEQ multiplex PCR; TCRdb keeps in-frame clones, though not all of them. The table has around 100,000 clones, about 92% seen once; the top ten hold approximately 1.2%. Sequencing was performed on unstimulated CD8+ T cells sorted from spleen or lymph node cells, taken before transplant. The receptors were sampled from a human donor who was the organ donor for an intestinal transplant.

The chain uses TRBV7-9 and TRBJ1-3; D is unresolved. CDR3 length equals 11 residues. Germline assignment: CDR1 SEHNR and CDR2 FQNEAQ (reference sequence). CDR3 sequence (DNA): TGTGTTCCTACTTCTGGAAACACCATATATTTT. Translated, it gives CVPTSGNTIYF.

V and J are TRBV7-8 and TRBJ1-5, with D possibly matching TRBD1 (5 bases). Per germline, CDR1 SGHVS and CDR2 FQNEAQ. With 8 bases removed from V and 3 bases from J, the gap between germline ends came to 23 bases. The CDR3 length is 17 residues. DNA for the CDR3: TGTGCCAGCGCCTACGGAAGACAGATTCTTATCAATCAGCCCCAGCATTTT. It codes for CASAYGRQILINQPQHF.

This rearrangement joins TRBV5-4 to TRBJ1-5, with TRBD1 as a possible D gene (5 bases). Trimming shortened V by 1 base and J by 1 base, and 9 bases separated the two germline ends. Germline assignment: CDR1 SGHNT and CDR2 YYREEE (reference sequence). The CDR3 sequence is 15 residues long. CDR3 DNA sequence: TGTGCCAGCAGCTTGTGGGGGATGAGCAATCAGCCCCAGCATTTT. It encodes CASSLWGMSNQPQHF.

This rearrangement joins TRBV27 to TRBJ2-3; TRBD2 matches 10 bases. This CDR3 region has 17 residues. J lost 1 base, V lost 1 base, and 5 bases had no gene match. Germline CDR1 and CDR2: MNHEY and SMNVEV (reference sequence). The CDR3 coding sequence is TGTGCCAGCAGTTTATTACAGCGGGAGGGGGGCACAGATACGCAGTATTTT. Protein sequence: CASSLLQREGGTDTQYF.

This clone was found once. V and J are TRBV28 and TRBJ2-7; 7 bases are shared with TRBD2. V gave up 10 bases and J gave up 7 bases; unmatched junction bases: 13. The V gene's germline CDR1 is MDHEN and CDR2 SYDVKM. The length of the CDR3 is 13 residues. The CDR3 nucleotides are TGTGCCACGCAAGCGGGAACGGGGTGGGAGCAGTACTTC. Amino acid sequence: CATQAGTGWEQYF.

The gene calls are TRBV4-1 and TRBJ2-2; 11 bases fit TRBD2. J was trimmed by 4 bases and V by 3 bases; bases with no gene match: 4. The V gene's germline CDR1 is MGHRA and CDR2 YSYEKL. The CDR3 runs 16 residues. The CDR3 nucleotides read TGCGCCAGCAGCCATCAGGGACTAGCGGTCACCGGGGAGCTGTTTTTT. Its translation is CASSHQGLAVTGELFF.

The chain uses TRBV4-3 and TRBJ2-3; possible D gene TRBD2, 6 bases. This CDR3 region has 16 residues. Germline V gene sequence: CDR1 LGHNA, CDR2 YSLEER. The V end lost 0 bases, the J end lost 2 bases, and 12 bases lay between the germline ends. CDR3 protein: CASSQEPGSATDTQYF. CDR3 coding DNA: TGCGCCAGCAGCCAAGAACCCGGGAGCGCCACAGATACGCAGTATTTT.

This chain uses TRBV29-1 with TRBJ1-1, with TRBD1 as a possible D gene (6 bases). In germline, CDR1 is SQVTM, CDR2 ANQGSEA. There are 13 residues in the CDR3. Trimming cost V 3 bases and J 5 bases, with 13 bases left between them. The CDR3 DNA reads TGCAGCGTTGAGGTCAGGGGTCGGACTGAAGCTTTCTTT. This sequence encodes CSVEVRGRTEAFF. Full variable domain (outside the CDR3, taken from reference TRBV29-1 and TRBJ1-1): SAVISQKPSRDICQRGTSLTIQCQVDSQVTMMFWYRQQPGQSLTLIATANQGSEATYESGFVIDKFPISRPNLTFSTLTVSNMSPEDSSIYLCSVEVRGRTEAFFGQGTRLTVV.

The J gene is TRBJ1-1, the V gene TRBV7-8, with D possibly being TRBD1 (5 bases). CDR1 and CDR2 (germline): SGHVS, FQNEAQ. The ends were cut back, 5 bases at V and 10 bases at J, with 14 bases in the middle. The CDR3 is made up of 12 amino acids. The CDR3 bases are TGTGCCAGCAGCGCGGGTCGGGACGGAGCTTTCTTT. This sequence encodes CASSAGRDGAFF.

The CDR3 loop reads CASSEAGRAWDEQFF. DNA for the CDR3: TGTGCCAGCAGCGAAGCCGGGAGGGCCTGGGATGAGCAGTTCTTC. The gene calls are TRBV21-1 and TRBJ2-1; TRBD2, the table's D call, was not compared with the DNA. TRBV21-1 is marked as a pseudogene. The CDR3 contains 15 residues.

The CDR3 is CASSSTTEGVSEQYF. The CDR3 DNA follows: TGTGCCAGCAGCTCAACTACGGAAGGCGTTTCCGAGCAGTACTTC. The J gene is TRBJ2-7, the V gene TRBV7-2; D unclear. CDR1 SGHTA and CDR2 FQGNSA come from the germline V gene. The CDR3 spans 15 residues. Deletions cut 4 bases from V and 6 bases from J, with 19 bases between.